The 17 T cell receptor beta chains below come from one sample, sequenced in a study of blood T cell repertoires in COVID-19. Method: immunoSEQ multiplex PCR; TCRdb's copy keeps in-frame clones and lacks some. In the table there are tens of thousands of clones, around four fifths of which are singletons. Input material: peripheral blood. The receptors come from an elderly woman with acute or convalescent COVID-19.

V usage is TRBV4-1 and J usage is TRBJ1-3; TRBD1 is a possible D gene (5 bases). CDR1 is MGHRA, CDR2 YSYEKL, per germline. The CDR3 spans 18 residues. Trimming pared 4 bases from V and 0 bases from J, leaving 19 bases between. CDR3 region: CASSLGGDQTYSGNTIYF. CDR3 nucleotide sequence: TGCGCCAGCAGCCTGGGGGGGGACCAAACGTACTCTGGAAACACCATATATTTT.

This clone appeared a single time. V usage is TRBV24-1 and J usage is TRBJ2-1, with D perhaps TRBD1 (5 bases). Germline-derived CDR1 and CDR2 are KGHDR and SFDVKD. Trimming shortened V by 4 bases and J by 6 bases, and 12 bases separated the two germline ends. The CDR3 contains 14 residues. CDR3 loop: CATSDRTRSNEQFF. CDR3 in DNA: TGTGCCACCAGTGACAGGACAAGGAGCAATGAGCAGTTCTTC.

This clone was seen just once. This sequence joins TRBV29-1 and TRBJ1-2; 7 bases match TRBD1. V dropped 7 bases and J dropped 5; count of bases not matched to a gene: 10. Germline CDR1 and CDR2: SQVTM and ANQGSEA. The CDR3 runs to 13 residues. Written as DNA, the CDR3 is TGCAGCGCATCCGACAGGGCAGCTTATGGCTACACCTTC. This sequence encodes CSASDRAAYGYTF.

The chain recombines TRBV6-5 with TRBJ2-7, with 7 bases that match TRBD1. The CDR3 is 15 amino acids. Trimming cost V 7 bases and J 1 base; bases outside gene matches: 10. CDR1 and CDR2 (germline): MNHEY, SVGAGI. This CDR3 reads CASTPATGKSYEQYF. In nucleotides, the CDR3 is TGTGCCAGCACCCCGGCGACAGGGAAATCCTACGAGCAGTACTTC.

This clone was seen once. The chain combines TRBV28 with TRBJ1-2, with a tentative D call TRBD1 (5 bases). The germline CDR1 and CDR2 sequences are MDHEN and SYDVKM. Trimming shortened V by 2 bases and J by 1 base, and 8 bases separated the two germline ends. This CDR3 is 14 amino acids long. The CDR3 DNA reads TGTGCCAGCAGTTTACAGGGTAATAACTATGGCTACACCTTC. Its translation: CASSLQGNNYGYTF.

The chain is built from TRBV6-1 and TRBJ1-2; D ambiguous. The CDR3 consists of 14 residues. The V gene's germline CDR1 is MNHNS and CDR2 SASEGT. Trimming took 3 bases from V and 1 from J, leaving 9 bases between them. This chain's CDR3 is CASSDHSLNYGYTF. In nucleotides, the CDR3 is TGTGCCAGCAGTGATCACAGCCTTAACTATGGCTACACCTTC.

The chain couples TRBV27 to TRBJ1-4; no firm D call. V was cut by 6 bases and J by 0 bases, with 11 bases left in between. This CDR3 region has 15 residues. Germline CDR1 MNHEY, CDR2 SMNVEV (reference sequence). CDR3 DNA sequence: TGTGCCAGCAGGAATGACGGAGCAACTAATGAAAAACTGTTTTTT. It encodes CASRNDGATNEKLFF.

The chain is built from TRBV14 and TRBJ1-1; TRBD1 matches at 11 bases. Germline trimming cut 6 bases from V and 4 bases from J; bases unmatched to any gene: 1. The germline gives CDR1 SGHDN, CDR2 FVKESK. The CDR3 runs 13 residues. The CDR3 DNA is TGTGCCAGCAGTGGACAGGGGGCCACTGAAGCTTTCTTT. As protein: CASSGQGATEAFF.

This rearrangement joins TRBV18 to TRBJ1-2; D is undetermined. This CDR3 has 13 amino acids. The germline V gene encodes CDR1 KGHSH and CDR2 LQKENI. The germline V and J ends were trimmed by 6 bases and 8 bases, with 16 bases remaining between them. The CDR3 nucleotides are TGTGCCAGCTCTATTATGAGTAGTGAAGGCTACACCTTC. As protein: CASSIMSSEGYTF.

The chain carries TRBV10-3 and TRBJ1-3; D ambiguous. Germline assignment: CDR1 ENHRY and CDR2 SYGVKD. Trimming stripped 6 bases from V and 2 bases from J, with 17 bases between. This CDR3 has 16 residues. The CDR3 sequence: CAIRDLDRQTGNTIYF. DNA of the CDR3: TGTGCCATCAGGGACTTGGACCGGCAAACTGGAAACACCATATATTTT.

The rearrangement joins TRBV5-1 to TRBJ1-4; TRBD1 agrees at 7 bases. This CDR3 spans 14 amino acids. After removal of 3 bases from V and 7 bases from J, the junction contained 6 bases not matched to a gene. Germline V gene lookup returns CDR1 SGHRS and CDR2 YFSETQ. The CDR3 protein is CASSYQGGSEKLFF. DNA of the CDR3: TGCGCCAGCAGCTACCAGGGGGGAAGTGAAAAACTGTTTTTT. The whole variable domain, filled in from reference TRBV5-1 and TRBJ1-4, reads KAGVTQTPRYLIKTRGQQVTLSCSPISGHRSVSWYQQTPGQGLQFLFEYFSETQRNKGNFPGRFSGRQFSNSRSEMNVSTLELGDSALYLCASSYQGGSEKLFFGSGTQLSVL.

The chain combines TRBV6-6 with TRBJ1-6, with a weak D call TRBD1 (5 bases). The CDR3 contains 17 residues. V was pared by 5 bases and J by 1 base, with 15 bases between. Per the germline V gene, CDR1 is MNHNY and CDR2 is SVGAGI (reference sequence). CDR3 nucleotides: TGTGCCAGCAGTCTAACGACAGATAATTCCTATAATTCACCCCTCCACTTT. Translating gives CASSLTTDNSYNSPLHF.

CDR3 amino acids: CATTRQGRNIQYF. CDR3 bases: TGTGCCACCACCCGACAGGGGAGAAACATTCAGTACTTC. This rearrangement joins TRBV28 to TRBJ2-4, with 8 bases matching TRBD1. Trimming removed 10 bases from V and 6 bases from J; junction bases left unmatched: 8. Germline CDR1 is MDHEN and CDR2 is SYDVKM. The CDR3 spans 13 residues. The full variable domain, completed using reference TRBV28 and TRBJ2-4, is DVKVTQSSRYLVKRTGEKVFLECVQDMDHENMFWYRQDPGLGLRLIYFSYDVKMKEKGDIPEGYSVSREKKERFSLILESASTNQTSMYLCATTRQGRNIQYFGAGTRLSVL.

The CDR3 sequence: CASSFTDTEAFF. The CDR3 nucleotides are TGTGCCAGCAGTTTTACGGACACTGAAGCTTTCTTT. The rearrangement joins TRBV25-1 to TRBJ1-1; the D is unclear. This CDR3 has 12 residues. Looked up from germline, CDR1 is MGHDK and CDR2 is SYGVNS. V was cut by 5 bases and J by 3 bases, with 7 bases left in between.

DNA of the CDR3: TGTGCCAGCAGTTCCACCCCCCGACATCGCAATCAGCCCCAGCATTTT. Translation: CASSSTPRHRNQPQHF. The chain uses TRBV27 and TRBJ1-5; D not resolved. CDR1 is MNHEY and CDR2 is SMNVEV in the germline V gene (reference sequence). The CDR3 is made up of 16 amino acids. The V and J ends lost 4 bases and 2 bases respectively, with 15 bases between them.

The chain carries TRBV5-8 and TRBJ1-1, with no clear D. The V end was cut by 3 bases, the J end by 0 bases, with 21 bases between. Germline assignment: CDR1 SGHTS and CDR2 YDEGEE. This CDR3 spans 18 amino acids. The CDR3 DNA reads TGTGCCAGCAGCTCCCCCCGGGCGGGGTGGAGCATGAACACTGAAGCTTTCTTT. It specifies CASSSPRAGWSMNTEAFF.

V and J are TRBV19 and TRBJ2-2; 11 bases are shared with TRBD1. Germline loops: CDR1 LNHDA, CDR2 SQIVND (reference sequence). The trim removed 4 bases at V and 6 bases at J, leaving 4 bases unmatched. The CDR3 is 15 amino acids. The CDR3 coding sequence is TGTGCCAGTAGTACCGGACAGGGGGCGGCCGGGGAGCTGTTTTTT. Its protein product is CASSTGQGAAGELFF.